Listed below are T cell receptor beta chains from one sample, sequenced in a study of blood T cell repertoires in COVID-19. The assay was immunoSEQ multiplex PCR, and TCRdb's table has in-frame clones only and misses some. This table holds a few hundred thousand clones, around 90% found once. Source material: peripheral blood. The origin of the receptors is a man in his 60s who had recovered from COVID-19. Both conserved end residues are part of each CDR3. A D gene is named only where the DNA matches it firmly. Size tells how often a clone was seen (once, few, many) or the class of an expanded clone, and some rows leave it out.

>TRBV19|TRBJ2-1|.|.|16
CASSIGTGGGNNEQFF
TGTGCCAGTAGTATTGGAACAGGGGGGGGCAACAATGAGCAGTTCTTC
>TRBV4-2|TRBJ2-1|TRBD2|.|17
CASSQDSTGGLDNEQFF
TGTGCCAGCAGCCAAGATAGTACGGGGGGGCTGGACAATGAGCAGTTCTTC
>TRBV11-3|TRBJ2-7|TRBD1|.|12
CASSTGGPEQYF
TGTGCCAGCAGCACAGGGGGGCCCGAGCAGTACTTC
>TRBV15|TRBJ1-4|TRBD1|.|15
CATSGRTGVSEKLFF
TGTGCCACCAGCGGAAGGACAGGGGTTAGTGAAAAACTGTTTTTT
>TRBV2|TRBJ2-2|.|.|15
CASSEVWTPFGELFF
TGTGCCAGCAGTGAGGTGTGGACTCCGTTCGGGGAGCTGTTTTTT
>TRBV12-3/TRBV12-4|TRBJ1-2|.|once|12
CASSSRRGGYTF
TGTGCCAGCAGTTCCCGTAGGGGTGGCTACACCTTC
>TRBV6-5|TRBJ1-1|TRBD1|.|14
CASSYETGLTEAFF
TGTGCCAGCAGTTACGAGACAGGGCTCACTGAAGCTTTCTTT
>TRBV5-1|TRBJ1-2|TRBD1|.|14
CASSSGGGAYGYTF
TGCGCCAGCAGCTCGGGAGGGGGCGCGTATGGCTACACCTTC
>TRBV11-1|TRBJ2-5|.|few|14
CASRPGAKVETQYF
TGTGCCAGCAGACCGGGAGCCAAGGTGGAGACCCAGTACTTC
>TRBV5-1|TRBJ1-1|TRBD1|.|15
CASSLGHRGNTEAFF
TGCGCCAGCAGCTTAGGCCACAGGGGGAACACTGAAGCTTTCTTT
>TRBV19|TRBJ2-3|TRBD2|.|17
CASSLQKGTRRTDTQYF
TGTGCCAGTAGCCTACAAAAAGGGACTAGGAGGACAGATACGCAGTATTTT
>TRBV6-5|TRBJ2-7|TRBD2|few|15
CASSYSLAGKYEQYF
TGTGCCAGCAGTTACTCGCTAGCGGGAAAATACGAGCAGTACTTC
>TRBV6-5|TRBJ1-5|TRBD1|.|12
CASSWDRQPQHF
TGTGCCAGCAGTTGGGACAGGCAGCCCCAGCATTTT
>TRBV5-4|TRBJ2-7|TRBD1|.|15
CASSNRDSTFYEQYF
TGTGCCAGCAGCAACCGGGACAGCACTTTCTACGAGCAGTACTTC